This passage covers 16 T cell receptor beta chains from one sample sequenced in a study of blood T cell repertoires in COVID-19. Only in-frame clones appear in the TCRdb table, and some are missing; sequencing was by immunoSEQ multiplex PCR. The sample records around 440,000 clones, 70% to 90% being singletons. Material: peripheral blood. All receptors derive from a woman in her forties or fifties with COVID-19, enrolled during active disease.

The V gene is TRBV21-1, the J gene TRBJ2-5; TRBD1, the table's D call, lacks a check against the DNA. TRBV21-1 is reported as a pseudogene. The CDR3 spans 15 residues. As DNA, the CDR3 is TGTGCCAGCAGCAACGGGACAGGGGTAGAAGAGACCCAGTACTTC. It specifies CASSNGTGVEETQYF.

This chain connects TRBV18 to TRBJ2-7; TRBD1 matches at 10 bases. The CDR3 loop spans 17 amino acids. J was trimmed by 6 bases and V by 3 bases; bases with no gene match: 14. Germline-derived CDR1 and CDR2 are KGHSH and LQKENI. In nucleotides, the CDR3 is TGTGCCAGCTCACCTAATCATCCGGGACAGGGGACGGGCGAGCAGTACTTC. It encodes CASSPNHPGQGTGEQYF.

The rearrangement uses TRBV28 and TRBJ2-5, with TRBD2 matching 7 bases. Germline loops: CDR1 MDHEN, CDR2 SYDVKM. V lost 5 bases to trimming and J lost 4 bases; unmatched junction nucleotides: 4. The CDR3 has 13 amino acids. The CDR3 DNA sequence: TGTGCCAGCAGTAAAGCGGGGTCAGAGACCCAGTACTTC. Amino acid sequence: CASSKAGSETQYF.

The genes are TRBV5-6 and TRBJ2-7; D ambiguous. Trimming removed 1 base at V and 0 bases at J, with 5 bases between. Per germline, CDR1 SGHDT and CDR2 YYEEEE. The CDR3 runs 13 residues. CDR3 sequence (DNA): TGTGCCAGCAGCTTGCTTTCCTCCTACGAGCAGTACTTC. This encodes CASSLLSSYEQYF.

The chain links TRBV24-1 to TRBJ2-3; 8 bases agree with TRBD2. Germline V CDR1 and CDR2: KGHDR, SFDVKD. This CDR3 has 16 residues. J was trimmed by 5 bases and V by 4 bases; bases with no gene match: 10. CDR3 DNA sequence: TGTGCCACCAGTGACCCCCCGGGGGGGGACTTAGATACGCAGTATTTT. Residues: CATSDPPGGDLDTQYF.

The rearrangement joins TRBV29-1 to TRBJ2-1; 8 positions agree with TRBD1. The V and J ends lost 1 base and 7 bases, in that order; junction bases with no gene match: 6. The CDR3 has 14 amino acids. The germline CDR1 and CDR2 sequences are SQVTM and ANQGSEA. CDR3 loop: CSVEGTGPRNEQFF. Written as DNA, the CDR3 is TGCAGCGTTGAAGGGACAGGGCCGAGGAATGAGCAGTTCTTC.

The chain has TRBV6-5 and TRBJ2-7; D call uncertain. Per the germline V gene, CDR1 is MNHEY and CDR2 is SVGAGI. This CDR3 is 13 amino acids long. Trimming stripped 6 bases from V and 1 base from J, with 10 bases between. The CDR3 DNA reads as TGTGCCAGCAGCCCGCCAGGTTCCTACGAGCAGTACTTC. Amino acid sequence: CASSPPGSYEQYF.

The CDR3 spells CASSSLSGGANEQFF. The CDR3 region has the DNA TGTGCCAGCAGCTCCCTTAGCGGGGGGGCGAATGAGCAGTTCTTC. This sequence joins TRBV7-7 and TRBJ2-1, with 11 bases that match TRBD2. Looked up from germline, CDR1 is SSHAT and CDR2 is FNYEAQ (reference sequence). V lost 4 bases to trimming and J lost 7 bases; unmatched junction nucleotides: 6. The CDR3 contains 15 residues.

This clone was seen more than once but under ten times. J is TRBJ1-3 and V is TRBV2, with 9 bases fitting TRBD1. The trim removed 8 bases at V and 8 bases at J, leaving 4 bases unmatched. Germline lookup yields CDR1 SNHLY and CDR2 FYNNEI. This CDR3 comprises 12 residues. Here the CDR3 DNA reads TGTGCCAGCGGCACAGGGGGCTACACCATATATTTT. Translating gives CASGTGGYTIYF.

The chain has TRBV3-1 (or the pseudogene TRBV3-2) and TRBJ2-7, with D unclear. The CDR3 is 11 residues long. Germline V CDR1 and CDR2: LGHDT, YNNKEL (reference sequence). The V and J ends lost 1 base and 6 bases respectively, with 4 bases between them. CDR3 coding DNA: TGTGCCAGCAGCCAAGGGCCCGAGCAGTACTTC. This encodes CASSQGPEQYF.

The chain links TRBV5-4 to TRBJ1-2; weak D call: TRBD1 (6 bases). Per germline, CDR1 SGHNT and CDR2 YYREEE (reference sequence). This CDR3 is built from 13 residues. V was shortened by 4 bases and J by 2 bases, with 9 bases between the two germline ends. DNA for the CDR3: TGTGCCAGCAGCCGTACAGGGAACTATGGCTACACCTTC. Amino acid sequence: CASSRTGNYGYTF.

Written as DNA, the CDR3 is TGTGCCAGCAGCCTTGTACTCCCGGGACAGGGGAACTATGGCTACACCTTC. Translating gives CASSLVLPGQGNYGYTF. The rearrangement joins TRBV11-2 to TRBJ1-2; TRBD1 matches at 10 bases. The germline CDR1 and CDR2 sequences are SGHAT and FQNNGV. Unmatched junction bases numbered 11, after V lost 5 bases and J lost 2 bases. The CDR3 sequence is 17 residues long.

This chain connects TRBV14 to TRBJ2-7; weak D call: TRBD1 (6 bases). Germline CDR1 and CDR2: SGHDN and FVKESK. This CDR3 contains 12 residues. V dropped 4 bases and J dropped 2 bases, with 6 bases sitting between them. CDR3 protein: CASSPGAYEQYF. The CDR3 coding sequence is TGTGCCAGCAGCCCAGGGGCCTACGAGCAGTACTTC.

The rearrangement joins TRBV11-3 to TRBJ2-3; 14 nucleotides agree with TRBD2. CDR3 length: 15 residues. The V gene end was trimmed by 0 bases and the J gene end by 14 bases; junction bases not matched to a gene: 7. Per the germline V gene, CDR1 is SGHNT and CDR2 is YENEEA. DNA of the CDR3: TGTGCCAGCAGCTTAGAGGGGACTAGCGGGGGCTCACCGTATTTT. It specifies CASSLEGTSGGSPYF. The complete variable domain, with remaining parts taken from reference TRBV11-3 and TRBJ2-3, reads EAGVVQSPRYKIIEKKQPVAFWCNPISGHNTLYWYLQNLGQGPELLIRYENEEAVDDSQLPKDRFSAERLKGVDSTLKIQPAELGDSAVYLCASSLEGTSGGSPYFGPGTRLTVL.

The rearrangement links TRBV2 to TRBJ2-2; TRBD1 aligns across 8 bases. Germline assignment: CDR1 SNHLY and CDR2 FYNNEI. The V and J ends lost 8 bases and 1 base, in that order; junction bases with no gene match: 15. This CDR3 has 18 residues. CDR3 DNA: TGTGCCAGCGTTGGAAAGGCAGGGGGCGCCGGGAACACCGGGGAGCTGTTTTTT. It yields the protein CASVGKAGGAGNTGELFF.

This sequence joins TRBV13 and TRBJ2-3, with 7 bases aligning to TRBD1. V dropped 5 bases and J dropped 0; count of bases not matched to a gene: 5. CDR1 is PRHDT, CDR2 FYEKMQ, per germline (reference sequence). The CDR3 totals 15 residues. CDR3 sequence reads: CASSRGQSSTDTQYF. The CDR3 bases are TGTGCCAGCAGCCGGGGACAGTCTAGCACAGATACGCAGTATTTT.